The 18 T cell receptor beta chains given below trace back to one sample, sequenced in a study of OX40 agonist ivuxolimab in advanced cancers. The library relied on the immunoSEQ multiplex PCR assay. Sourced from immuneACCESS, this table was stored by TCRdb with only in-frame sequences that have V and J called. A share of the clones is absent; for the studies checked, an unresolved V gene accounts for under half, and the remainder has no known explanation. In all, the sample holds 65,000 to 80,000 clones, and about 91% of those were seen once. The ten largest account for around 0.33% of the sample. The specimen was CD4+ or CD8+ T cells sorted from blood, collected in a trial of the OX40 agonist ivuxolimab. Source of these receptors: an adult with an advanced solid tumor such as melanoma, head and neck, liver or kidney cancer.

This clone was observed a single time. The chain carries TRBV6-1 and TRBJ1-2; TRBD1 might be the D (6 bases). Trimming took 2 bases from V and 10 from J, leaving 20 bases between them. CDR3 length equals 15 residues. Germline assignment: CDR1 MNHNS and CDR2 SASEGT. CDR3 sequence reads: CASSETLKDSPFYTF. CDR3 coding DNA: TGTGCCAGCAGTGAAACACTGAAGGACAGCCCATTCTACACCTTC.

This chain links TRBV15 with TRBJ2-7; D unclear. Trimming removed 2 bases from V and 7 bases from J, with 21 bases in between. CDR1 LNHNV and CDR2 YYDKDF come from the germline V gene (reference sequence). The CDR3 sequence is 16 residues long. CDR3 region: CATSRTSDRPTREQYF. CDR3 DNA sequence: TGTGCCACCAGCAGAACCTCAGATAGACCGACGAGGGAGCAGTACTTC.

This chain joins TRBV28 and TRBJ2-7; D not certain. Trimming removed 7 bases from V and 0 bases from J, with 10 bases in between. CDR3 length equals 13 residues. Per germline, CDR1 MDHEN and CDR2 SYDVKM. This CDR3 is CASTQHSSYEQYF. In nucleotides, the CDR3 is TGTGCCAGCACCCAACATAGCTCCTACGAGCAGTACTTC.

The rearrangement uses TRBV4-2 and TRBJ2-3, with 14 bases aligning to TRBD2. V shed 5 bases and J 3 bases; nucleotides not matched to a gene: 10. This CDR3 is built from 18 residues. CDR1 and CDR2 from the germline V gene are LGHNA and YNFKEQ. The CDR3 nucleotides read TGTGCCAGCAGCGGGGGGACTAGCGGGAGCCTAGGGACAGATACGCAGTATTTT. Its protein product is CASSGGTSGSLGTDTQYF.

V usage is TRBV7-9 and J usage is TRBJ2-3, with a weak D call TRBD1 (6 bases). V was trimmed by 11 bases and J by 6 bases, leaving 15 bases between them. The length of the CDR3 is 12 residues. Germline CDR1 reads SEHNR; CDR2 reads FQNEAQ (reference sequence). CDR3 amino acids: CAGWGQSDTQYF. CDR3 coding DNA: TGTGCCGGCTGGGGGCAGTCTGATACGCAGTATTTT.

The rearrangement uses TRBV18 and TRBJ2-7; 7 positions agree with TRBD2. Germline V CDR1 and CDR2: KGHSH, LQKENI. V shed 5 bases and J 1 base; nucleotides not matched to a gene: 5. This CDR3 spans 14 amino acids. The CDR3 DNA reads as TGTGCCAGCTCATCAACTAGCGTATCCTACGAGCAGTACTTC. Translating gives CASSSTSVSYEQYF.

This chain connects TRBV27 to TRBJ1-5, with D unresolved. Germline CDR1 MNHEY, CDR2 SMNVEV (reference sequence). CDR3 length: 15 amino acids. The V gene lost 3 bases and the J gene lost 4 bases, with 13 bases spanning the gap. CDR3 region: CASSLSWVGNQPQHF. CDR3 nucleotides: TGTGCCAGCAGTTTGAGCTGGGTAGGGAATCAGCCCCAGCATTTT.

This clone was found once. The rearrangement links TRBV5-4 to TRBJ2-1; D is unclear. Per the germline V gene, CDR1 is SGHNT and CDR2 is YYREEE (reference sequence). This CDR3 is built from 15 residues. Trimming took off 6 bases at V and 2 bases at J, with 15 bases between the two ends. This CDR3 is CASTSRVAAYNEQFF. CDR3 nucleotide sequence: TGTGCCAGCACCTCTCGGGTAGCCGCCTACAATGAGCAGTTCTTC.

Only one count was recorded for this clone. CDR3 in DNA: TGCGCCAGCAGCCCGCTACCGGGCTTCTCTGGAAACACCATATATTTT. Translation gives CASSPLPGFSGNTIYF. The genes are TRBV5-1 and TRBJ1-3; D is ambiguous. Germline V gene sequence: CDR1 SGHRS, CDR2 YFSETQ. This CDR3 is 16 amino acids long. The V end lost 4 bases, the J end lost 0 bases, and 14 bases lay between the germline ends.

This rearrangement joins TRBV13 to TRBJ1-3; D possibly corresponds to TRBD1 (6 bases). The CDR3 runs to 14 residues. The germline V gene encodes CDR1 PRHDT and CDR2 FYEKMQ (reference sequence). V was pared by 5 bases and J by 0 bases, with 8 bases between. The CDR3 DNA reads as TGTGCCAGCAGCCAACAGGGCTCTGGAAACACCATATATTTT. This encodes CASSQQGSGNTIYF.

V gene TRBV5-1 combines with J gene TRBJ2-2, with D perhaps TRBD1 (5 bases). This CDR3 is 15 amino acids long. Trimming left V 2 bases short and J 1 base short, with 9 bases between. The germline V gene encodes CDR1 SGHRS and CDR2 YFSETQ. The CDR3 reads CASSLDSVNTGELFF. For the CDR3, the DNA is TGCGCCAGCAGCTTAGACAGCGTGAACACCGGGGAGCTGTTTTTT.

The chain recombines TRBV19 with TRBJ2-3; TRBD1 is a possible D gene (6 bases). The CDR3 length is 14 residues. Germline CDR1 is LNHDA and CDR2 is SQIVND (reference sequence). V lost 3 bases and J lost 3, with 10 bases in between. CDR3 sequence (DNA): TGTGCCAGTAGTATCAGGGGAGCTACAGATACGCAGTATTTT. It translates to CASSIRGATDTQYF.

The chain has TRBV19 and TRBJ2-7; D is ambiguous. V was clipped by 3 bases and J by 1 base, with 10 bases between them. Per the germline V gene, CDR1 is LNHDA and CDR2 is SQIVND (reference sequence). CDR3 length: 14 amino acids. The chain's CDR3 is CASSITGPSYEQYF. The CDR3 DNA reads as TGTGCCAGTAGTATTACGGGCCCGTCCTACGAGCAGTACTTC.

This rearrangement joins TRBV6-1 to TRBJ1-3; tentative D call: TRBD1 (5 bases). V shed 2 bases and J shed 0 bases, with 11 bases lying between them. This CDR3 contains 16 residues. Germline CDR1 and CDR2: MNHNS and SASEGT. The DNA for the CDR3 is TGTGCCAGCAGTGAATGGGGCCGAATCTCTGGAAACACCATATATTTT. This encodes CASSEWGRISGNTIYF.

The V and J genes are TRBV6-5 and TRBJ2-2, with 12 bases identical to TRBD2. The V gene's germline CDR1 is MNHEY and CDR2 SVGAGI. CDR3 size: 15 residues. Losses at the gene ends were 4 bases for V and 6 bases for J; bases not matched to a gene: 3. The CDR3 coding sequence is TGTGCCAGCAGTTTGGCTAGCGGGAGGGCCGGGGAGCTGTTTTTT. Translation: CASSLASGRAGELFF.

This rearrangement joins TRBV5-1 to TRBJ2-5; D is uncertain. This CDR3 has 13 residues. Between the trimmed V and J ends, which lost 5 bases and 2 bases, there was a span of 10 bases. Per the germline V gene, CDR1 is SGHRS and CDR2 is YFSETQ. This CDR3 is CASRIGVQETQYF. The CDR3 DNA sequence: TGCGCCAGCAGGATTGGAGTGCAAGAGACCCAGTACTTC.

The chain employs TRBV7-2 and TRBJ1-1; D is ambiguous. Trimming stripped 5 bases from V and 11 bases from J, with 21 bases between. Germline lookup yields CDR1 SGHTA and CDR2 FQGNSA. The CDR3 is made up of 14 amino acids. CDR3 protein: CASSHSTGGKKAFF. DNA of the CDR3: TGTGCCAGCAGCCATTCGACGGGTGGGAAAAAGGCTTTCTTT.

This sequence joins TRBV6-5 and TRBJ1-5; D unclear. Germline-derived CDR1 and CDR2 are MNHEY and SVGAGI. The CDR3 runs 13 residues. The V end lost 0 bases, the J end lost 5 bases, and 5 bases lay between the germline ends. The CDR3 bases are TGTGCCAGCAGTTACTCGTTCTATCAGCCCCAGCATTTT. Translation: CASSYSFYQPQHF.